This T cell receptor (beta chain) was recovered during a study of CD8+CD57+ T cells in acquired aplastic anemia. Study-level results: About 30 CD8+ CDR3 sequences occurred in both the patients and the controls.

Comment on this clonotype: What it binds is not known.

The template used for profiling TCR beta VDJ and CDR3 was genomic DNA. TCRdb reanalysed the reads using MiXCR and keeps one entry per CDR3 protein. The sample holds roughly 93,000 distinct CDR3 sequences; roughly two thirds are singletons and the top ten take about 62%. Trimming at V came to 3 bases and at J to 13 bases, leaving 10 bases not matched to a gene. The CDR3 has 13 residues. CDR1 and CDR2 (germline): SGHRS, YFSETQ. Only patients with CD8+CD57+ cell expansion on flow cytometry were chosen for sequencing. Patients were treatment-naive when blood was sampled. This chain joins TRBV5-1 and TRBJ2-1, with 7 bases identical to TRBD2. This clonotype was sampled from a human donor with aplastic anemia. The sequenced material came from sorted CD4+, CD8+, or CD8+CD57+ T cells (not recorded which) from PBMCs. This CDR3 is CASSSPDLAAQFF. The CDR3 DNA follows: TGCGCCAGCAGCTCGCCGGACCTAGCGGCCCAGTTCTTC.